This TCR beta chain was recovered during a study of graft-versus-host responses after intestinal transplantation. The assay was immunoSEQ multiplex PCR, and TCRdb's table has in-frame clones only and misses some. The sample carries some 55,000 clones, roughly nine tenths recorded once. CDR3 length: 15 amino acids. CDR1 and CDR2 (germline): LNHDA, SQIVND (reference sequence). V was clipped by 6 bases and J by 1 base, with 15 bases between them. This clonotype was obtained from a human patient who received an intestinal transplant, so some T cells may come from the graft donor. The source material was PBMCs, sampled roughly 95 weeks after intestinal transplant. This rearrangement joins TRBV19 to TRBJ1-2; perhaps TRBD1 as D (5 bases). CDR3 DNA sequence: TGTGCCAGTAGGAGGGCGGGGACCGGTAACTATGGCTACACCTTC. Translated, it gives CASRRAGTGNYGYTF.